This entry describes one T cell receptor beta chain. The CDR3 contains 19 residues. CDR1 and CDR2 from the germline V gene are MDHEN and SYDVKM. After removal of 2 bases from V and 1 base from J, the junction contained 11 bases not matched to a gene. This sample was taken from a study of blood T cell repertoires in COVID-19. Produced via immunoSEQ multiplex PCR; TCRdb's table is partial and in-frame only. Seen here are 350,000 or so clones, approximately 89% observed once, and the top ten hold under 5%. The source is a woman between 55 and 75 years old with COVID-19, enrolled during active disease. V and J are TRBV28 and TRBJ2-5, with 12 bases matching TRBD2. Input material: peripheral blood. In nucleotides, the CDR3 is TGTGCCAGCAGTTTAACCCTTACCTCACTAGCGGGGGGCCAAGAGACCCAGTACTTC. Translated: CASSLTLTSLAGGQETQYF.